The clone carrying this T cell receptor (beta chain) was recorded many times. Antigen unknown. This entry comes from a study of identical twins. General study findings and limits: Part of the zero-insertion signal could reflect confounding by invariant MAIT and iNKT cells. There were fewer insertions in abundant cord blood beta clonotypes, but memory repertoires showed no such pattern. Excess low generation probability was seen in twin-shared out-of-frame alpha sequences.

Template switching introduced a universal primer site, and the cDNA bore unique molecular identifiers. MiXCR, run by TCRdb on the 5' RACE reads, gives a single entry per CDR3 protein. The sample holds 250,000 to 300,000 distinct CDR3 sequences, approximately 8.3% seen once. The CDR3 length is 17 residues. Unmatched junction bases numbered 6, after V lost 3 bases and J lost 2 bases. The germline gives CDR1 SGHRS, CDR2 YFSETQ. These records were also assigned to another study, of yellow fever vaccine responses in identical twins.

The sample consisted of CD8+ T cells sorted from blood. V usage is TRBV5-1 and J usage is TRBJ2-5, with 14 bases identical to TRBD2. This receptor was identified in a young woman in good health. This chain's CDR3 is CASSSPTSGGEQETQYF. CDR3 DNA: TGCGCCAGCAGCTCACCGACTAGCGGGGGGGAACAAGAGACCCAGTACTTC. Combining the CDR3 with reference TRBV5-1 and TRBJ2-5 gives the whole variable domain KAGVTQTPRYLIKTRGQQVTLSCSPISGHRSVSWYQQTPGQGLQFLFEYFSETQRNKGNFPGRFSGRQFSNSRSEMNVSTLELGDSALYLCASSSPTSGGEQETQYFGPGTRLLVL.